The clone carrying this T cell receptor beta chain was seen a single time. Its target is unknown. These data belong to a study of T cell responses to AZD1222 COVID-19 vaccine. Study observations and caveats: Per reports, nearly half of all spike-specific TCRs target regions that are unmutated in variants. AZD1222 recipients seropositive at baseline numbered only 5 to 7. Spike-specific TCR breadth and depth rose after two AZD1222 doses. Clonal diversity was possibly underestimated, and the donors were mostly white British, with more females.

Measured with immunoSEQ multiplex PCR; TCRdb has only the in-frame clones, and not every one. The repertoire holds about 220,000 clones, under 95% seen once, with about 1% in the top ten. V was clipped by 5 bases and J by 6 bases, with 17 bases between them. The CDR3 contains 14 residues. The germline gives CDR1 SGHTA, CDR2 FQGTGA. Material: peripheral blood, obtained on day 0 of MenACWY control vaccination. The V gene is TRBV7-3, the J gene TRBJ2-7; D tentatively reads TRBD1 or TRBD2 (5 bases each). The receptor comes from an adult in good health. CDR3 region: CASSDGTESREQYF. In DNA, the CDR3 is TGTGCCAGCAGCGATGGGACCGAGTCCCGCGAGCAGTACTTC.